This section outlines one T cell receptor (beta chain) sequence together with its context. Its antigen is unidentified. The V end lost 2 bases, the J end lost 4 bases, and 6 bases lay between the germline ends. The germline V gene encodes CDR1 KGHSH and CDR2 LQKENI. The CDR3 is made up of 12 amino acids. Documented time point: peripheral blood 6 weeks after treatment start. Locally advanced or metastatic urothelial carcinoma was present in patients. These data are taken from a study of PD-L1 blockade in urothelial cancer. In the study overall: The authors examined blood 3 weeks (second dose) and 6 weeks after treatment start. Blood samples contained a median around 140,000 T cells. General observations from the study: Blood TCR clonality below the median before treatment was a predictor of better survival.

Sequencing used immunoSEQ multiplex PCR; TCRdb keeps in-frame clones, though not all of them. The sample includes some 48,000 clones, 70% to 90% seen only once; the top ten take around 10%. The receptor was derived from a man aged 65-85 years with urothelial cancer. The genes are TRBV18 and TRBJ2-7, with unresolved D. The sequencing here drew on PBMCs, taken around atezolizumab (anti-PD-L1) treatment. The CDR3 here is CASSPAEYEQYF. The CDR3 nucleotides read TGTGCCAGCTCACCAGCGGAATACGAGCAGTACTTC.